Listed below are T cell receptor beta chains from one sample, sequenced in a study of post-analysis software for immune sequencing data. TCRdb independently ran MiXCR on the PCR reads; one entry per CDR3 protein. Among 650,000 to 850,000 distinct CDR3 sequences listed, approximately 57% were seen once. Sequences were obtained from blood. These receptors all come from a girl aged 10 to 17 with multiple sclerosis. Both conserved end residues are part of each CDR3. The D gene is left open where the match is weak. Clone size, where shown, is once, few, many, or a class for clones that have expanded.

cdr3_length	v_call	clone_size	j_call	d_call	cdr3_aa	cdr3_nt
12	TRBV29-1	few	TRBJ2-5	NA	CSVEDLGLKEYF	TGCAGCGTTGAAGATCTTGGACTTAAGGAGTACTTC
17	TRBV27	NA	TRBJ2-7	NA	CASSLGRGTEGTYEQYF	TGTGCCAGCAGTTTAGGAAGGGGCACAGAGGGTACATACGAGCAGTACTTC
16	TRBV7-9	once	TRBJ1-2	TRBD1	CASSLLQGALNYGYTF	TGTGCCAGCAGCCTCTTACAGGGGGCCCTTAACTATGGCTACACCTTC
14	TRBV12-3/TRBV12-4	NA	TRBJ1-4	NA	CASSPNGGREKLFF	TGTGCCAGCAGCCCGAATGGGGGCCGGGAAAAACTGTTTTTT
18	TRBV7-8	NA	TRBJ2-3	NA	CASSFRQGRGSGTDAQYF	TGTGCCAGCAGCTTCCGACAGGGGCGGGGGTCGGGCACAGATGCGCAGTATTTT
14	TRBV6-5	NA	TRBJ2-7	TRBD1	CASSLGQAPGEQYF	TGTGCCAGCAGTTTGGGACAGGCTCCCGGCGAGCAGTACTTC
16	TRBV29-1	few	TRBJ2-1	TRBD2	CSVGDTGTSGSNEQFF	TGCAGCGTCGGAGATACCGGGACTAGCGGGAGCAATGAGCAGTTCTTC
16	TRBV29-1	NA	TRBJ2-7	TRBD1	CSVVNRGSFPTYEQYF	TGCAGCGTTGTTAACAGGGGTAGTTTCCCCACCTACGAGCAGTACTTC
13	TRBV20-1	NA	TRBJ2-7	TRBD2	CSAREGTSGSKYF	TGCAGTGCTAGAGAGGGGACTAGCGGGAGCAAGTACTTC
12	TRBV18	NA	TRBJ1-1	NA	CASSPGGSEAFF	TGTGCCAGCTCACCGGGGGGATCTGAAGCTTTCTTT
17	TRBV10-3	NA	TRBJ2-5	NA	CAISEFTGTTFRETQYF	TGTGCCATCAGTGAGTTTACAGGAACAACCTTTCGAGAGACCCAGTACTTC
15	TRBV7-2	few	TRBJ2-3	TRBD2	CASSPQRGPTDTQYF	TGTGCCAGCAGCCCACAGCGGGGGCCTACAGATACGCAGTATTTT
14	TRBV15	NA	TRBJ2-5	NA	CATSRDRDKETQYF	TGTGCCACCAGCAGAGACCGGGATAAGGAGACCCAGTACTTC
14	TRBV29-1	NA	TRBJ2-5	NA	CSVVFHRDQETQYF	TGCAGCGTGGTCTTTCACCGGGACCAAGAGACCCAGTACTTC
15	TRBV20-1	NA	TRBJ2-1	TRBD2	CSARGAGEAYNEQFF	TGCAGTGCTAGAGGAGCGGGAGAGGCCTACAATGAGCAGTTCTTC
15	TRBV7-9	NA	TRBJ2-7	TRBD2	CASSFSPGLADEQYF	TGTGCCAGCAGCTTCTCCCCGGGACTAGCCGACGAGCAGTACTTC
15	TRBV14	NA	TRBJ1-6	NA	CASSQTWGGNSPLHF	TGTGCCAGCAGCCAAACGTGGGGAGGAAATTCACCCCTCCACTTT
14	TRBV4-1	NA	TRBJ1-2	NA	CASSQAPANYGYTF	TGCGCCAGCAGCCAAGCTCCCGCTAACTATGGCTACACCTTC
14	TRBV7-9	NA	TRBJ2-5	NA	CASSFVPAKETQYF	TGTGCCAGCAGCTTCGTCCCAGCAAAAGAGACCCAGTACTTC
15	TRBV4-2	few	TRBJ2-5	NA	CASSQNRGDQETQYF	TGTGCCAGCAGCCAAAACCGGGGCGACCAAGAGACCCAGTACTTC
15	TRBV7-2	NA	TRBJ2-2	NA	CAGSLVMGATGELFF	TGTGCCGGCAGCTTAGTGATGGGGGCGACCGGGGAGCTGTTTTTT
13	TRBV20-1	NA	TRBJ2-5	NA	CSASGGNQETQYF	TGCAGTGCTAGCGGAGGGAACCAAGAGACCCAGTACTTC
14	TRBV7-7	few	TRBJ2-7	NA	CASTLQGSLHEQYF	TGTGCCAGCACCTTGCAGGGAAGCTTACACGAGCAGTACTTC
15	TRBV2	NA	TRBJ2-1	TRBD2	CASRELAGRYNEQFF	TGTGCCAGCAGGGAACTAGCGGGAAGATACAATGAGCAGTTCTTC
15	TRBV6-1	NA	TRBJ2-3	NA	CASSEWRGGPDTQYF	TGTGCCAGCAGTGAATGGCGGGGTGGCCCCGATACGCAGTATTTT
13	TRBV20-1	once	TRBJ2-3	NA	CSAPPLGSDTQYF	TGCAGTGCTCCGCCACTAGGTTCAGATACGCAGTATTTT
14	TRBV20-1	few	TRBJ2-6	TRBD1	CSATGASGANVLTF	TGCAGTGCCACAGGGGCCTCTGGGGCCAACGTCCTGACTTTC
13	TRBV29-1	NA	TRBJ1-1	NA	CSGRRTLNTEAFF	TGCAGCGGACGAAGGACATTGAACACTGAAGCTTTCTTT
13	TRBV7-3	NA	TRBJ2-5	NA	CASSPGPNKTQYF	TGTGCCAGCAGCCCGGGACCCAATAAGACCCAGTACTTC
15	TRBV10-3	NA	TRBJ2-1	TRBD2	CAINFVAGGPNEQFF	TGTGCCATCAACTTCGTAGCGGGGGGGCCCAATGAGCAGTTCTTC
13	TRBV18	few	TRBJ2-1	TRBD2	CASSPEGGNEQFF	TGTGCCAGCTCACCAGAGGGAGGGAATGAGCAGTTCTTC
15	TRBV7-2	NA	TRBJ2-1	NA	CASSLEQSSYNEQFF	TGTGCCAGCAGCTTAGAACAGAGCTCCTACAATGAGCAGTTCTTC
13	TRBV14	NA	TRBJ1-1	NA	CASSQARGGGAFF	TGTGCCAGCAGCCAAGCCCGGGGGGGGGGAGCTTTCTTT
16	TRBV10-3	NA	TRBJ2-7	TRBD1	CAISEFGTGYSYEQYF	TGTGCCATCAGTGAGTTTGGGACAGGGTACTCCTACGAGCAGTACTTC
16	TRBV15	few	TRBJ2-5	TRBD1	CATSRGTGARLETQYF	TGTGCCACCAGCAGGGGGACAGGGGCGCGTTTAGAGACCCAGTACTTC
15	TRBV20-1	NA	TRBJ2-1	TRBD2	CSARDLAGGPREQFF	TGCAGTGCTAGAGATTTAGCGGGAGGGCCGCGGGAGCAGTTCTTC
16	TRBV7-9	NA	TRBJ1-2	NA	CASSSIRGPVGYGYTF	TGTGCCAGCAGCTCCATTAGGGGCCCGGTTGGCTATGGCTACACCTTC
14	TRBV2	NA	TRBJ2-3	NA	CASRGRISTDTQYF	TGTGCCAGCAGGGGCCGGATCTCAACAGATACGCAGTATTTT
17	TRBV29-1	NA	TRBJ1-5	NA	CSVEDRDTVYSNQPQHF	TGCAGCGTTGAAGACCGAGACACGGTTTATAGCAATCAGCCCCAGCATTTT
14	TRBV5-1	NA	TRBJ2-4	TRBD2	CASSLLAGGNIQYF	TGCGCCAGCAGCTTGCTAGCGGGAGGGAACATTCAGTACTTC
13	TRBV29-1	few	TRBJ1-4	NA	CSVDSREGEKLFF	TGCAGCGTTGATTCCAGGGAGGGTGAAAAACTGTTTTTT
12	TRBV3-1	few	TRBJ2-7	NA	CASSHRDYEQYF	TGTGCCAGCAGCCACAGGGACTACGAGCAGTACTTC
15	TRBV20-1	few	TRBJ2-7	TRBD1	CSASNSGTGTYEQYF	TGCAGTGCTAGCAATTCCGGGACAGGGACCTACGAGCAGTACTTC
14	TRBV12-3/TRBV12-4	few	TRBJ2-1	TRBD2	CASTNGLVANEQFF	TGTGCCAGTACCAACGGACTAGTGGCAAATGAGCAGTTCTTC
16	TRBV3-1	NA	TRBJ2-1	NA	CASSQERMQKRNEQFF	TGTGCCAGCAGCCAAGAAAGGATGCAGAAGCGCAATGAGCAGTTCTTC
19	TRBV7-8	NA	TRBJ2-7	TRBD2	CASSLAKPASGSHRGEQYF	TGTGCCAGCAGCTTAGCTAAGCCCGCTAGCGGGTCCCATAGAGGGGAGCAGTACTTC
13	TRBV5-6	NA	TRBJ1-4	NA	CASSLTLGEKLFF	TGTGCCAGCAGCTTAACGCTCGGCGAAAAACTGTTTTTT
16	TRBV7-3	NA	TRBJ2-1	TRBD1	CASSSQRGQSYNEQFF	TGTGCCAGCAGCTCCCAAAGGGGACAGAGTTACAATGAGCAGTTCTTC
16	TRBV6-6	NA	TRBJ1-2	NA	CASSPYEAGSIDGYTF	TGTGCCAGCAGTCCCTACGAGGCAGGGAGTATCGATGGTTACACCTTC
18	TRBV20-1	few	TRBJ2-3	TRBD1	CSARTRLPGQPLKDTQYF	TGCAGTGCTAGAACACGTCTACCGGGACAGCCTCTTAAAGATACGCAGTATTTT
13	TRBV16	NA	TRBJ1-2	NA	CASSRRGDYGYTF	TGTGCCAGCAGCCGGAGGGGCGACTATGGCTACACCTTC
15	TRBV18	NA	TRBJ2-7	TRBD1	CASSPVTGATYEQYF	TGTGCCAGCTCACCGGTGACAGGGGCGACCTACGAGCAGTACTTC
16	TRBV6-6	NA	TRBJ2-1	TRBD2	CASSYVGTSGGGEQFF	TGTGCCAGCAGTTACGTAGGGACTAGCGGGGGCGGTGAGCAGTTCTTC
14	TRBV5-1	NA	TRBJ2-7	TRBD1	CASSLGQGIGEQYF	TGCGCCAGCAGCCTAGGACAGGGTATCGGCGAGCAGTACTTC
14	TRBV5-4	NA	TRBJ2-4	NA	CASSGELAKNIQYF	TGTGCCAGCAGCGGGGAACTAGCCAAAAACATTCAGTACTTC